Shown below are 11 T cell receptor beta chains from a single sample sequenced in a study of graft-versus-host responses after intestinal transplantation. Their recognized antigens are unknown. TCRdb keeps only in-frame clones here, not all; method: immunoSEQ multiplex PCR. Among approximately 75,000 clones, about 94% were seen once, and the ten largest hold approximately 0.5%. This specimen was unstimulated CD8+ T cells sorted from spleen or lymph node cells, taken before intestinal transplant. These receptor sequences come from a human donor who received an intestinal transplant.

Here the CDR3 DNA reads TGTGCCAGCAGGCCGGGACTAGCGGGAGCCGAGGAGCAGTACTTC. Encoded protein: CASRPGLAGAEEQYF. The chain carries TRBV27 and TRBJ2-7; 14 bases match TRBD2. Germline V gene lookup returns CDR1 MNHEY and CDR2 SMNVEV (reference sequence). This CDR3 is built from 15 residues. Germline trimming cut 6 bases from V and 7 bases from J; bases unmatched to any gene: 8.

The chain couples TRBV19 to TRBJ1-3; unclear D gene. The CDR3 runs to 15 residues. V lost 5 bases, J lost 2 bases, and 13 bases lay in between. Germline loops: CDR1 LNHDA, CDR2 SQIVND (reference sequence). The CDR3 DNA sequence: TGTGCCAGTAGTTTTGCAAACTACCCTGGAAACACCATATATTTT. Translating gives CASSFANYPGNTIYF.

The rearrangement links TRBV5-1 to TRBJ1-1, with 7 bases that match TRBD1. The V gene end was trimmed by 4 bases and the J gene end by 4 bases; junction bases not matched to a gene: 7. This CDR3 contains 14 residues. Germline CDR1 reads SGHRS; CDR2 reads YFSETQ. This chain's CDR3 is CASSDRQGSTEAFF. The CDR3, as DNA: TGCGCCAGCAGCGACCGACAGGGAAGCACTGAAGCTTTCTTT. The full variable domain, with the rest looked up from reference TRBV5-1 and TRBJ1-1, is KAGVTQTPRYLIKTRGQQVTLSCSPISGHRSVSWYQQTPGQGLQFLFEYFSETQRNKGNFPGRFSGRQFSNSRSEMNVSTLELGDSALYLCASSDRQGSTEAFFGQGTRLTVV.

The rearrangement joins TRBV28 to TRBJ1-1, with TRBD1 as a possible D gene (5 bases). Germline V gene data show CDR1 as MDHEN and CDR2 as SYDVKM. The CDR3 extends over 13 amino acids. V shed 2 bases and J shed 3 bases, with 7 bases lying between them. Here the CDR3 reads CASSLPGDTEAFF. Here the CDR3 DNA reads TGTGCCAGCAGTTTACCGGGGGACACTGAAGCTTTCTTT.

The genes are TRBV5-1 and TRBJ2-1; D not resolved. The CDR3 contains 12 residues. Germline V gives CDR1 SGHRS, CDR2 YFSETQ. V lost 1 base and J lost 9, with 8 bases in between. CDR3 region: CASSLTELEQFF. The CDR3 DNA sequence: TGCGCCAGCAGCTTGACGGAGCTTGAGCAGTTCTTC. The whole variable domain, filled in from reference TRBV5-1 and TRBJ2-1, reads KAGVTQTPRYLIKTRGQQVTLSCSPISGHRSVSWYQQTPGQGLQFLFEYFSETQRNKGNFPGRFSGRQFSNSRSEMNVSTLELGDSALYLCASSLTELEQFFGPGTRLTVL.

V gene TRBV14 combines with J gene TRBJ2-3; D is undetermined. Deletions cut 5 bases from V and 1 base from J, with 10 bases between. The CDR3 is 14 residues long. Germline assignment: CDR1 SGHDN and CDR2 FVKESK. The CDR3 spells CASSLRPGTDTQYF. CDR3 bases: TGTGCCAGCAGCTTACGACCTGGCACAGATACGCAGTATTTT. The variable domain in full, completed from reference TRBV14 and TRBJ2-3, reads EAGVTQFPSHSVIEKGQTVTLRCDPISGHDNLYWYRRVMGKEIKFLLHFVKESKQDESGMPNNRFLAERTGGTYSTLKVQPAELEDSGVYFCASSLRPGTDTQYFGPGTRLTVL.

CDR3 sequence reads: CASSFSGFWQGSDEQYF. CDR3 in DNA: TGTGCCAGCAGCTTTAGTGGTTTTTGGCAGGGGTCTGACGAGCAGTACTTC. V usage is TRBV5-8 and J usage is TRBJ2-7; D perhaps matches TRBD1 (6 bases). The CDR3 runs to 17 residues. Per the germline V gene, CDR1 is SGHTS and CDR2 is YDEGEE. Between the trimmed V and J ends, which lost 2 bases and 5 bases, there was a span of 23 bases.

The chain recombines TRBV4-1 with TRBJ2-3; TRBD1 agrees at 9 bases. CDR1 and CDR2 from the germline V gene are MGHRA and YSYEKL. The CDR3 extends over 18 amino acids. V dropped 3 bases and J dropped 5; count of bases not matched to a gene: 15. The CDR3 DNA reads TGCGCCAGCAGCCACTCGTCCCCCGACAGGGGGGAAAGAGATACGCAGTATTTT. Its protein is CASSHSSPDRGERDTQYF.

The rearrangement links TRBV6-5 to TRBJ2-1; no firm D call. V lost 0 bases and J 3 bases, leaving 12 bases between the germline ends. The CDR3 runs to 16 residues. In germline, CDR1 is MNHEY, CDR2 SVGAGI. The CDR3 protein is CASSYSETKYYNEQFF. The DNA for the CDR3 is TGTGCCAGCAGTTACTCGGAGACCAAATACTACAATGAGCAGTTCTTC.

This clone was counted a single time. The rearrangement uses TRBV9 and TRBJ2-7; D may match TRBD1 or TRBD2 (5 bases each). The CDR3 runs 13 residues. Trimming took off 5 bases at V and 0 bases at J, with 9 bases between the two ends. CDR1 and CDR2 (germline): SGDLS, YYNGEE. The CDR3 sequence: CASSGGSSYEQYF. As DNA, the CDR3 is TGTGCCAGCAGTGGGGGTAGCTCCTACGAGCAGTACTTC. The full variable domain, rest sourced from reference TRBV9 and TRBJ2-7, is DSGVTQTPKHLITATGQRVTLRCSPRSGDLSVYWYQQSLDQGLQFLIQYYNGEERAKGNILERFSAQQFPDLHSELNLSSLELGDSALYFCASSGGSSYEQYFGPGTRLTVT.

V usage is TRBV20-1 and J usage is TRBJ2-1; D is undetermined. Germline loops: CDR1 DFQATT, CDR2 SNEGSKA (reference sequence). The V and J ends lost 6 bases and 7 bases respectively, with 7 bases between them. The CDR3 sequence is 10 residues long. The CDR3 spells CSAKMNEQFF. The CDR3 bases are TGCAGTGCCAAGATGAATGAGCAGTTCTTC.